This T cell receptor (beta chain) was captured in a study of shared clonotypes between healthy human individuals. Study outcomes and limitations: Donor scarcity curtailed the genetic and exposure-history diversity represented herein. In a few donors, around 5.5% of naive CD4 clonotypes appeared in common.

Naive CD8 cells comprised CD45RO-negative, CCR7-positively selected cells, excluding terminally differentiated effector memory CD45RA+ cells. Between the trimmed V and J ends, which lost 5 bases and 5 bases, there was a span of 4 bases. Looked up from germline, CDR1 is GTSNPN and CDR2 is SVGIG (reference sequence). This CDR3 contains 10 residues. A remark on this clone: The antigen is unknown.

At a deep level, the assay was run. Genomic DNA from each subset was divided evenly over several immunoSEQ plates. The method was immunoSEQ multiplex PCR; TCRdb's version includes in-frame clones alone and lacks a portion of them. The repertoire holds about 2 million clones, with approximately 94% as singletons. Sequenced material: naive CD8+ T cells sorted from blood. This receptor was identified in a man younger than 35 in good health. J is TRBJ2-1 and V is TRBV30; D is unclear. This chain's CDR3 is CAWDNNEQFF. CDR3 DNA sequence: TGTGCCTGGGATAACAATGAGCAGTTCTTC. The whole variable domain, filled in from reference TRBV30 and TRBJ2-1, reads SQTIHQWPATLVQPVGSPLSLECTVEGTSNPNLYWYRQAAGRGLQLLFYSVGIGQISSEVPQNLSASRPQDRQFILSSKKLLLSDSGFYLCAWDNNEQFFGPGTRLTVL.